This T cell receptor (beta chain) was documented in a study of blood T cell repertoires in COVID-19. On the study more broadly: The origin of the acute and convalescent COVID-19 samples was the United States, Italy and Spain. The analysed material was cDNA or gDNA that came from T cells, B-cell-depleted T cells, or PBMCs.

The ends were cut back, 0 bases at V and 1 base at J, with 3 bases in the middle. CDR3 length: 13 amino acids. Germline CDR1 reads LNHNV; CDR2 reads YYDKDF (reference sequence). The authors' processing: Estimates of nucleated cell counts were drawn from the amplification of reference gene primers. The protocol was immunoSEQ multiplex PCR, while the TCRdb copy is restricted to in-frame clones and leaves out a portion. Clonal size and the V and J genes are those of that table, whereas D and trimming came from the DNA. The data hold 200,000 to 250,000 clones, with about 86% observed a single time. Seattle enrolled patients during active infection and tracked them longitudinally.

The sequenced material came from peripheral blood. The chain carries TRBV15 and TRBJ1-1; D remains ambiguous. The clonotype originates from a woman between 45 and 60 years old with COVID-19, enrolled during active disease. The CDR3, as DNA: TGTGCCACCAGCAGAGATAGGAACACTGAAGCTTTCTTT. Amino acid sequence: CATSRDRNTEAFF.